The rows below give T cell receptor beta chains drawn from one sample of a study of tumor and adjacent non-tumor tissue in lung cancer. Each CDR3 protein gets one entry after TCRdb re-called the multiplex PCR reads with MiXCR. The sample yields roughly 120,000 distinct CDR3 sequences, more than 60% seen once. The sample was lung tumor tissue. The receptors stem from a woman aged 60-70 years with non-small cell lung cancer. CDR3s include the opening cysteine and the closing phenylalanine or tryptophan. The D gene is left open where the match is weak. Clone sizes are given selectively: once, few, many, or a class where the clone is expanded.

>once|TRBD1|TRBV20-1|TRBJ2-1
TGCAGTGCTAGAGAGGGACAGAGAGGGTCCTACAATGAACAGTTCTTC
CSAREGQRGSYNEQFF
>NA|TRBD1|TRBV11-2|TRBJ2-1
TGTGCTGGCAGCTTAGGGACAGGGGCCCTAAGTAAGTTCTTC
CAGSLGTGALSKFF
>NA|NA|TRBV28|TRBJ1-5
TGTGCCAGCAGTTTGGTCCAAGACAATAAGCCCCAGCATTTT
CASSLVQDNKPQHF
>NA|NA|TRBV4-3|TRBJ1-2
TGCGCCAGCAGCGAAGATCTGGGGGTTGATGGCTACACATTC
CASSEDLGVDGYTF
>NA|NA|TRBV4-1|TRBJ1-6
TGTGCCAGCAGCATACCCTCGGCAGCTTATTCACCCCTCCACTTT
CASSIPSAAYSPLHF
>NA|NA|TRBV30|TRBJ2-7
TGTGCCTGGTCTAGCGCGTCCTACGAGCAGTACTTC
CAWSSASYEQYF
>few|TRBD1|TRBV28|TRBJ1-2
TGTGCCAGCAGACCCGGTGGTCAGGGGGCATTCAATGGCTACACCTTC
CASRPGGQGAFNGYTF
>many|NA|TRBV6-2/TRBV6-3|TRBJ2-7
TGTGCCAGCAGTTACTGGAAGCGCGACGAGCAGTACTTC
CASSYWKRDEQYF
>NA|NA|TRBV10-3|TRBJ2-1
TGTGCCATCAGTGACCGGATCCCCTTCTCCTGCAATGAGCAGTTCTTC
CAISDRIPFSCNEQFF
>NA|NA|TRBV20-1|TRBJ1-5
TGCAGTGCTAGAGATCAAGGGGATAGTACTCAGCCCCAGCATTTT
CSARDQGDSTQPQHF
>NA|NA|TRBV11-2|TRBJ1-2
TGTGCCAGCAGCGCCCTCAGAGACGGTGGCAACACCTTC
CASSALRDGGNTF
>once|NA|TRBV10-3|TRBJ2-2
TGTGCCATCAGTGGGGTTGCGGACACCGGGGAGCTGTTATTT
CAISGVADTGELLF
>NA|TRBD1|TRBV5-1|TRBJ1-6
TGCGCCAGCAGTGCCACTAGGGACAGGGGGCATCGGTCACCCCTCCACTTT
CASSATRDRGHRSPLHF